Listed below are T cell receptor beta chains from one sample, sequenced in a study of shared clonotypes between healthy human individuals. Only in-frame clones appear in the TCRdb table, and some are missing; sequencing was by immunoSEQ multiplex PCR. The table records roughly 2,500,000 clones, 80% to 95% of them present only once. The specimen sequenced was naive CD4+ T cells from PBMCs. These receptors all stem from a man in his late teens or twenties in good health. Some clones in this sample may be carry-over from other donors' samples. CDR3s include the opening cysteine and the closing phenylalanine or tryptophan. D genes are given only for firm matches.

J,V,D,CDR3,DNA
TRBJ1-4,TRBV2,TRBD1,CASSERTGVEKLFF,TGTGCCAGCAGTGAAAGGACAGGGGTTGAAAAACTGTTTTTT
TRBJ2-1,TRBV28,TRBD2,CASSLGGAGVYNEQFF,TGTGCCAGCTCCCTTGGAGGAGCGGGGGTCTACAATGAGCAGTTCTTC
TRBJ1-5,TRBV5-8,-,CASIWGGSNQPQHF,TGTGCCAGCATCTGGGGGGGTAGCAATCAGCCCCAGCATTTT
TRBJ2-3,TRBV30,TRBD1,CAWSLGQPTDTQYF,TGTGCCTGGAGTTTGGGACAGCCGACAGATACGCAGTATTTT
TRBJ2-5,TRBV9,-,CASSVRGGETQYF,TGTGCCAGCAGCGTTCGGGGTGGTGAGACCCAGTACTTC
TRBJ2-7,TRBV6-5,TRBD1,CASRTGTGTYEQYF,TGTGCCAGCAGGACCGGGACAGGGACCTACGAGCAGTACTTC
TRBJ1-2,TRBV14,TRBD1,CASSQRTGGPYGYTF,TGTGCCAGCAGCCAAAGGACAGGGGGCCCCTATGGCTACACCTTC
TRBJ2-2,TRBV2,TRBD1,CASSGQGAPGELFF,TGTGCCAGCTCGGGGCAGGGGGCTCCCGGGGAGCTGTTTTTT
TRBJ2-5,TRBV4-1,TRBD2,CASSQGGTSGSFSETQYF,TGCGCCAGCAGCCAGGGTGGGACTAGCGGGAGTTTTTCCGAGACCCAGTACTTC
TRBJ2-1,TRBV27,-,CASSLIRGEKEQFF,TGTGCCAGCAGTCTCATCCGGGGCGAGAAGGAGCAGTTCTTC